This record covers a single T cell receptor (beta chain). What it binds is not known. This specimen belongs to a study of T cell repertoires in cytomegalovirus infection. The wider study: The authors used CMV epitopes that were HLA-C-restricted (recently identified) and HLA-B-restricted (well studied). Public TCR beta signatures provided an indication of both CMV infection and a matching HLA type.

Whole-study findings and limits: Summed frequency of shared TCR beta families picked out CMV carriers who also had the relevant HLA. In two of eight donors, the top clonotype was HLA-C-restricted CMV-specific.

This CDR3 spans 15 amino acids. Per germline, CDR1 SGHDT and CDR2 YYEEEE. The V gene end was trimmed by 5 bases and the J gene end by 0 bases; junction bases not matched to a gene: 4. TCRdb itself ran the reads through MiXCR, one entry per CDR3 protein. This table has about 570,000 distinct CDR3 sequences, 40% appearing once. The specimen comprised cultured PBMCs, sampled from culture after CMV antigen stimulation. The gene calls are TRBV5-6 and TRBJ2-7; 11 bases map to TRBD2. This clonotype originated in a human donor in good health (CMV status not recorded). Some clones in this sample may be carry-over from other donors' samples. This CDR3 is CASRSGLAGSYEQYF. The CDR3 region has the DNA TGTGCCAGCAGATCCGGACTAGCGGGCTCCTACGAGCAGTACTTC.